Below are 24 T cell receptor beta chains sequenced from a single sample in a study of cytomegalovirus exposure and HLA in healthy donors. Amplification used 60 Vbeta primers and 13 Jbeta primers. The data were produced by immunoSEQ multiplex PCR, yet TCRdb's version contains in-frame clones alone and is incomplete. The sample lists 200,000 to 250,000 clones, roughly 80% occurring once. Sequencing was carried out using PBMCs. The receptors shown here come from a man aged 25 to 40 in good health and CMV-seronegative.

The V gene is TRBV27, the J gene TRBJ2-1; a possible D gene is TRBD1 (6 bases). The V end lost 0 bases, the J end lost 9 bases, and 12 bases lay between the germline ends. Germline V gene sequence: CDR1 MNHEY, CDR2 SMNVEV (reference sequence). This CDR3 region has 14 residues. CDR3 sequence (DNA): TGTGCCAGCAGTTTATCATTGGGGGCGGGTGAGCAGTTCTTC. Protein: CASSLSLGAGEQFF.

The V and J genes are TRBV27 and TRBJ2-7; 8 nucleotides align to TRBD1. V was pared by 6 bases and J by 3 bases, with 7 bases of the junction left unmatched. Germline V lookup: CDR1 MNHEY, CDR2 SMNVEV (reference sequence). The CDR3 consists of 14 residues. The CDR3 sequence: CASRIQGGYYEQYF. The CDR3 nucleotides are TGTGCCAGCAGAATACAGGGGGGATACTACGAGCAGTACTTC.

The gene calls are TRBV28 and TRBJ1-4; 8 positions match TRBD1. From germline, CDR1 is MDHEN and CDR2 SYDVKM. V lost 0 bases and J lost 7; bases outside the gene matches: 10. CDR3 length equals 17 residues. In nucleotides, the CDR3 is TGTGCCAGCAGTTTATGGGGGGGGACAGGATCACGTGAAAAACTGTTTTTT. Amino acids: CASSLWGGTGSREKLFF. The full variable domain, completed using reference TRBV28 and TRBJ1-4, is DVKVTQSSRYLVKRTGEKVFLECVQDMDHENMFWYRQDPGLGLRLIYFSYDVKMKEKGDIPEGYSVSREKKERFSLILESASTNQTSMYLCASSLWGGTGSREKLFFGSGTQLSVL.

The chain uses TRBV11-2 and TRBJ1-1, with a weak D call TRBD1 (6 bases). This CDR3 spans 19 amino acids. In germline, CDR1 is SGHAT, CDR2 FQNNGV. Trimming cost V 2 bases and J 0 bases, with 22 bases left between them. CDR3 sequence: CASSLPYSKQGFMNTEAFF. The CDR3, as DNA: TGTGCCAGCAGCTTACCCTACTCCAAACAGGGCTTCATGAACACTGAAGCTTTCTTT.

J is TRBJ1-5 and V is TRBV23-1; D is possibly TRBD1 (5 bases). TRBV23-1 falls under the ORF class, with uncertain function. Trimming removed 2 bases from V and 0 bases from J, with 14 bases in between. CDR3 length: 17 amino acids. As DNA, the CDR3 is TGCGCCAGCAGTCAACCCCGTGGGGGGGATAGCAATCAGCCCCAGCATTTT. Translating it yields CASSQPRGGDSNQPQHF.

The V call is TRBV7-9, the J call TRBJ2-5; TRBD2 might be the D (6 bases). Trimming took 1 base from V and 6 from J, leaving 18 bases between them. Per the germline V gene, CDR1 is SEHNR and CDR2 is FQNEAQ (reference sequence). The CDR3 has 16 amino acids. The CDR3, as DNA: TGTGCCAGCAGCTTAGGGGGGACTCAAGGGAGGAAGACCCAGTACTTC. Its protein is CASSLGGTQGRKTQYF.

CDR3 amino acids: CASSLRGGGEAFF. The CDR3 DNA is TGTGCCAGCAGCTTGAGGGGAGGCGGTGAAGCTTTCTTT. V gene TRBV5-6 combines with J gene TRBJ1-1, with D perhaps matching TRBD1 (5 bases). Germline lookup yields CDR1 SGHDT and CDR2 YYEEEE. With 1 base removed from V and 7 bases from J, the gap between germline ends came to 11 bases. CDR3 length equals 13 residues. The complete variable domain, with remaining parts taken from reference TRBV5-6 and TRBJ1-1, reads DAGVTQSPTHLIKTRGQQVTLRCSPKSGHDTVSWYQQALGQGPQFIFQYYEEEERQRGNFPDRFSGHQFPNYSSELNVNALLLGDSALYLCASSLRGGGEAFFGQGTRLTVV.

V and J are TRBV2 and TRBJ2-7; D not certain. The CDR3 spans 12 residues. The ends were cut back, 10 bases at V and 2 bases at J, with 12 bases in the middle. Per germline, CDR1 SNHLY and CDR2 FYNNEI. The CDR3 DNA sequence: TGTGCCACACTTTCCCCGACCTACGAGCAGTACTTC. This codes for CATLSPTYEQYF.

For the CDR3, the DNA is TGTGCCAGCTCGCGGGGACAGGGGAGACTCGCAACTAATGAAAAACTGTTTTTT. Translating it yields CASSRGQGRLATNEKLFF. The chain carries TRBV18 and TRBJ1-4; 10 nucleotides line up with TRBD1. J gave up 0 bases and V 6 bases, and 10 bases lay outside the gene matches. Germline CDR1 KGHSH, CDR2 LQKENI. The CDR3 has 18 residues.

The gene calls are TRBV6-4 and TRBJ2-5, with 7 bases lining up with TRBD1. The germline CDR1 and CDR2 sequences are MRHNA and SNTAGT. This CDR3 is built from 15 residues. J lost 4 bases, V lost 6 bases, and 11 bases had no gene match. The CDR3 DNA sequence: TGTGCCAGCAGGGTAGACAGGGACGGGGTAGAGACCCAGTACTTC. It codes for CASRVDRDGVETQYF.

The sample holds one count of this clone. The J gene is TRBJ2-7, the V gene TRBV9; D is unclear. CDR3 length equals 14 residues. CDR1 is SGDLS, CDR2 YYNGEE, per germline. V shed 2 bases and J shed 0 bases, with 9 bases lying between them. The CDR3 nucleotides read TGTGCCAGCAGCGTGAGACTCGACTCCTACGAGCAGTACTTC. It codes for CASSVRLDSYEQYF.

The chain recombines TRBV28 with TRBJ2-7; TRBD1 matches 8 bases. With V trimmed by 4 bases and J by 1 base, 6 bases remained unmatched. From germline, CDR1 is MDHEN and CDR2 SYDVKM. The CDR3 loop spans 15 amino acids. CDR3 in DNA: TGTGCCAGCAGTTCCCTGGGACAGGATTCCTACGAGCAGTACTTC. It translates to CASSSLGQDSYEQYF.

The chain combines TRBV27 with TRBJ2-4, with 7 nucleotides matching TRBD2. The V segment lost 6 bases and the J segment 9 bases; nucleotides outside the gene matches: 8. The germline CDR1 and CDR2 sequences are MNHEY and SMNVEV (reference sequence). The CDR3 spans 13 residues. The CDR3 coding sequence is TGTGCCAGCAGGACAGCGGGGTCGTTCATTCAGTACTTC. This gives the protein CASRTAGSFIQYF.

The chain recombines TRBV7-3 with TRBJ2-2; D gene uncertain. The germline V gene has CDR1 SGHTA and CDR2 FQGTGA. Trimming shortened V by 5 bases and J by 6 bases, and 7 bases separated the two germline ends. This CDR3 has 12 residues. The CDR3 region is CASSHGSGELFF. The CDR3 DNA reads TGTGCCAGCAGCCACGGGTCCGGGGAGCTGTTTTTT.

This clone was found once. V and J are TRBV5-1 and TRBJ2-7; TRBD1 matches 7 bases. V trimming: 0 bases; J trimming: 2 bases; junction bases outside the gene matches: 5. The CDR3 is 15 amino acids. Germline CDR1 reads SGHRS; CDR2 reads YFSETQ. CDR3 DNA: TGCGCCAGCAGCTTGGCCCCGGGACAGACCTACGAGCAGTACTTC. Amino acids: CASSLAPGQTYEQYF.

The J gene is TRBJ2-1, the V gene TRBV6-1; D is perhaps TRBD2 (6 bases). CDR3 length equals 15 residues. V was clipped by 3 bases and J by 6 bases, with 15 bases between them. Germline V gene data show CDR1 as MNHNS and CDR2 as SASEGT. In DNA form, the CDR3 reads TGTGCCAGCAGTGAGGGCACCCCCGGGGGCAATGAGCAGTTCTTC. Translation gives CASSEGTPGGNEQFF.

In nucleotides, the CDR3 is TGCAGCGTTGAGAGGCGTCTTACTGGAAACACCATATATTTT. This translates into CSVERRLTGNTIYF. The rearrangement uses TRBV29-1 and TRBJ1-3; D is ambiguous. Per germline, CDR1 SQVTM and CDR2 ANQGSEA. This CDR3 is built from 14 residues. Trimming took 3 bases from V and 2 from J, leaving 11 bases between them.

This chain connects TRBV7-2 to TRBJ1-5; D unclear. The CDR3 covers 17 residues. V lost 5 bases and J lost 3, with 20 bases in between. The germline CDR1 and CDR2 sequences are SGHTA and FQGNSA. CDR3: CASSRGGGSPNNQPQHF. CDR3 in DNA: TGTGCCAGCAGCCGAGGTGGAGGTTCACCAAACAATCAGCCCCAGCATTTT.

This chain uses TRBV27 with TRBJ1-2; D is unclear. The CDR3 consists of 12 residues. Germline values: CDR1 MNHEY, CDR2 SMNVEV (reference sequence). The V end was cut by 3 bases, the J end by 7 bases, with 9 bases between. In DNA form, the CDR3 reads TGTGCCAGCAGTTTCCGGGGAGGTGGCTACACCTTC. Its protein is CASSFRGGGYTF.

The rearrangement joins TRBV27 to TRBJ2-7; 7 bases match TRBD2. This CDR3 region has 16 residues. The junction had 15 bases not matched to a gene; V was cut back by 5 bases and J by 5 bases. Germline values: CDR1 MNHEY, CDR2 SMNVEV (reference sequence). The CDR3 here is CASSPWGGSVRDEQYF. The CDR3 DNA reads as TGTGCCAGCAGTCCCTGGGGGGGGTCCGTAAGGGACGAGCAGTACTTC.

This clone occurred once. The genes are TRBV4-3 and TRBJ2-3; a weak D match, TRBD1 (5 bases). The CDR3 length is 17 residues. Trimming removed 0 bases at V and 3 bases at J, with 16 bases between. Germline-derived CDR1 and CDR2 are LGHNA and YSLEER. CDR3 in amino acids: CASSQEKIWGGTDTQYF. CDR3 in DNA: TGCGCCAGCAGCCAAGAGAAGATTTGGGGCGGTACAGATACGCAGTATTTT.

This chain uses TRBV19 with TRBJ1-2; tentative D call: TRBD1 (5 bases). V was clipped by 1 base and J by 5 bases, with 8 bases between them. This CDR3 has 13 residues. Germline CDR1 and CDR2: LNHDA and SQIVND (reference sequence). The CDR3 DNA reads TGTGCCAGTAGTATAGGACAGAGGTATGGCTACACCTTC. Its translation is CASSIGQRYGYTF.

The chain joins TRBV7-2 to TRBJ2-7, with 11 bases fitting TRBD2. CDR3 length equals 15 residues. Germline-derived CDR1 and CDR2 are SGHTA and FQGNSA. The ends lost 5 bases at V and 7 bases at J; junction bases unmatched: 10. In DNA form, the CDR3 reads TGTGCCAGCAGCCCCAACCTAGCGGGGGGAGGGGAGCAGTACTTC. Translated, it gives CASSPNLAGGGEQYF.

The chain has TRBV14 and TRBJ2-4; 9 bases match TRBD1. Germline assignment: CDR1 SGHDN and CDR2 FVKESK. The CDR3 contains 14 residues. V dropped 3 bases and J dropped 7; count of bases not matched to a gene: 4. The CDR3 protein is CASSHPGQGNIQYF. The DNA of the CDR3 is TGTGCCAGCAGCCACCCGGGACAGGGCAACATTCAGTACTTC.